The entry below describes one T cell receptor (beta chain). Its cognate antigen is unknown. TCR beta libraries were built with iRepertoire HTBI primers and Arm-PCR of CDR3 regions. Authors' data handling: Spanning all samples, the identified segments comprised around 60 TRBV and around 15 TRBJ. TCRdb passed the multiplex PCR reads through MiXCR, listing each CDR3 protein once. The V and J calls here are based on TCRdb, not the publication. The sample yields around 460,000 distinct CDR3 sequences, 20% to 25% seen once. Indicated time point: persistent/refractory GD, antithyroid drugs over 5 years with positive TRAb. There was RNA extracted from PBMCs, and the TCR library was made from it. Patient provenance is recorded as an endocrinology department in Xi'an, China. The CDR3 totals 17 residues. Trimming cost V 7 bases and J 4 bases; bases outside gene matches: 11. CDR1 and CDR2 from the germline V gene are MNHEY and SVGEGT.

This sample is part of a study of regulatory T cells in long-lasting Graves disease. The study's findings and limits: Newly diagnosed patients had higher TCR diversity than persistent Graves' patients did. Newly diagnosed patients shared 950 to 1,000 public clonotypes; persistent patients shared approximately 2,700.

The V gene is TRBV6-2 or TRBV6-3, the J gene TRBJ2-4; 12 bases are a match to TRBD1. This receptor was taken from a female donor with Graves disease. Material: peripheral blood mononuclear cells (PBMCs), obtained when the disease was refractory, from a patient treated with antithyroid drugs. The CDR3 nucleotides read TGTGCCAGCACCGCGGGGGACAGGGGGCGTTCAAAAAACATTCAGTACTTC. Amino acids: CASTAGDRGRSKNIQYF.